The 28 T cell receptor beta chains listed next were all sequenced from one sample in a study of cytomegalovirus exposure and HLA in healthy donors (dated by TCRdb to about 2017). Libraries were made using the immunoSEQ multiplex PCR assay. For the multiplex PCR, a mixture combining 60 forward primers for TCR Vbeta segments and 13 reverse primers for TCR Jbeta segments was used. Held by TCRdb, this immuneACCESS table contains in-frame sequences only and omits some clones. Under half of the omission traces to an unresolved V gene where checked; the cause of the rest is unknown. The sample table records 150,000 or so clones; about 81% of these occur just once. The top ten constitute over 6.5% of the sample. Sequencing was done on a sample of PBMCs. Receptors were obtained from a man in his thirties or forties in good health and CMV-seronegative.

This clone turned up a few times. This CDR3 reads CASSEYRSYEQYF. As DNA, the CDR3 is TGCGCCAGCAGTGAGTATCGGTCCTACGAGCAGTACTTC. The rearrangement links TRBV10-1 to TRBJ2-7; D gene ambiguous. V gave up 1 base and J gave up 1 base, with 5 bases separating them. The germline CDR1 and CDR2 sequences are WNHNN and SYGVQD (reference sequence). There are 13 residues in the CDR3.

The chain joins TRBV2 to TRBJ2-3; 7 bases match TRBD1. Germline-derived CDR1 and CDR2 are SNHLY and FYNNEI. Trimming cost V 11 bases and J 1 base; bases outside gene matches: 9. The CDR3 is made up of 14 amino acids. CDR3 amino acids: CAAQTGSGTDTQYF. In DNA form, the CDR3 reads TGTGCCGCCCAGACAGGGTCAGGCACAGATACGCAGTATTTT.

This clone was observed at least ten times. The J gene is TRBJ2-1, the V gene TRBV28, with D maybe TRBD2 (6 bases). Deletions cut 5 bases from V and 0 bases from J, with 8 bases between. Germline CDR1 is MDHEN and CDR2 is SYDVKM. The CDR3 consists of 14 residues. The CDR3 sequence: CASSTSRSYNEQFF. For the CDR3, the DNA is TGTGCCAGCAGTACTAGCCGCTCCTACAATGAGCAGTTCTTC. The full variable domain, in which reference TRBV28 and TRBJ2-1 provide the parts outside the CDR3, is DVKVTQSSRYLVKRTGEKVFLECVQDMDHENMFWYRQDPGLGLRLIYFSYDVKMKEKGDIPEGYSVSREKKERFSLILESASTNQTSMYLCASSTSRSYNEQFFGPGTRLTVL.

CDR3 DNA sequence: TGTGCCAGCAGCTTGGAACACAGGGGGAACACTGAAGCTTTCTTT. Translating it yields CASSLEHRGNTEAFF. The chain couples TRBV7-8 to TRBJ1-1, with 7 bases identical to TRBD1. There are 15 residues in the CDR3. J gave up 1 base and V 3 bases, and 5 bases lay outside the gene matches. Germline values: CDR1 SGHVS, CDR2 FQNEAQ.

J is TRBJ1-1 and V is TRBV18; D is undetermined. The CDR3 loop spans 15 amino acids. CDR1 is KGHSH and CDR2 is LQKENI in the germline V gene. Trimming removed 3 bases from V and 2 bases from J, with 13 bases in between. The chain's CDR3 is CASSPSSGENTEAFF. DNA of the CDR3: TGTGCCAGCTCACCTTCATCCGGGGAAAACACTGAAGCTTTCTTT.

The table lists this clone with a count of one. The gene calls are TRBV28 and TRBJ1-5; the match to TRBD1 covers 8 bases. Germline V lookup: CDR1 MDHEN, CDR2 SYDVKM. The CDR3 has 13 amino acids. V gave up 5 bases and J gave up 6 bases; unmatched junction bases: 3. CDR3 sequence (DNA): TGTGCCAGCAGTCTCACAGGGGGTCAGCCCCAGCATTTT. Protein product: CASSLTGGQPQHF. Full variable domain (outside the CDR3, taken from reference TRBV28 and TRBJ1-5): DVKVTQSSRYLVKRTGEKVFLECVQDMDHENMFWYRQDPGLGLRLIYFSYDVKMKEKGDIPEGYSVSREKKERFSLILESASTNQTSMYLCASSLTGGQPQHFGDGTRLSIL.

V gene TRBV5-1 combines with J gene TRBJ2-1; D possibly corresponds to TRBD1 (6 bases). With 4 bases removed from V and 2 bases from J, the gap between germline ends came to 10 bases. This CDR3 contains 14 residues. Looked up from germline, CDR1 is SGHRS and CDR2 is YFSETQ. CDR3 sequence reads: CASSVGQTYNEQFF. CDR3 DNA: TGCGCCAGCAGCGTCGGACAGACCTACAATGAGCAGTTCTTC. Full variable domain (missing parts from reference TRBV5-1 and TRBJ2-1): KAGVTQTPRYLIKTRGQQVTLSCSPISGHRSVSWYQQTPGQGLQFLFEYFSETQRNKGNFPGRFSGRQFSNSRSEMNVSTLELGDSALYLCASSVGQTYNEQFFGPGTRLTVL.

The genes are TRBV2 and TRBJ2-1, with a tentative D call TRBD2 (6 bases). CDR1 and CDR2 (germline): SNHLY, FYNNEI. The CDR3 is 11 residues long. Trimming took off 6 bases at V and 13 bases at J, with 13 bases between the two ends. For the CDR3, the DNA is TGTGCCAGCAGGACGGGACTCCCCCAGTTCTTC. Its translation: CASRTGLPQFF.

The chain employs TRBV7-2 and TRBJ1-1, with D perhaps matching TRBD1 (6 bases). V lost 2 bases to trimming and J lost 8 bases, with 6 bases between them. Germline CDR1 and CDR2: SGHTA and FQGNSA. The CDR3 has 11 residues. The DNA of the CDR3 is TGTGCCAGCAGCTTACAGGGGGAAGCTTTCTTT. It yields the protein CASSLQGEAFF.

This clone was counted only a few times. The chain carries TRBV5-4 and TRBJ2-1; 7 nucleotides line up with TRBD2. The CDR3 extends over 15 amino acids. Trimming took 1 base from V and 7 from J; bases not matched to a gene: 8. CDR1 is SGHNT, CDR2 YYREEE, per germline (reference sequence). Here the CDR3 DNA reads TGTGCCAGCAGCTTGACTAGCGCTCGTGGGAATGAGCAGTTCTTC. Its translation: CASSLTSARGNEQFF.

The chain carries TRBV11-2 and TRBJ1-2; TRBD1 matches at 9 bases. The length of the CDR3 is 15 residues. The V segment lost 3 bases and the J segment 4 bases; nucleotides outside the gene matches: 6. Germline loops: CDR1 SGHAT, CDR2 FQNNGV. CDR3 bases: TGTGCCAGCAGCTTCCCGACAGGGGGAGTCTATGGCTACACCTTC. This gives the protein CASSFPTGGVYGYTF.

CDR3 sequence reads: CASRGTGGYLGEQFF. The CDR3 DNA reads as TGCGCCAGCAGAGGGACAGGGGGCTATCTGGGTGAGCAGTTCTTC. J is TRBJ2-1 and V is TRBV5-1; 12 positions agree with TRBD1. This CDR3 spans 15 amino acids. Germline values: CDR1 SGHRS, CDR2 YFSETQ. V gave up 5 bases and J gave up 9 bases; unmatched junction bases: 9.

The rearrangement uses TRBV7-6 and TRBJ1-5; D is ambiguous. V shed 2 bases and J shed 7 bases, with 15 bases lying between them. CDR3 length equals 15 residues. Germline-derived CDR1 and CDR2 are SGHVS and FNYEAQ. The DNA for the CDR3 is TGTGCCAGCAGCTTACTGGGGATATCGGGACAGCCCCAGCATTTT. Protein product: CASSLLGISGQPQHF.

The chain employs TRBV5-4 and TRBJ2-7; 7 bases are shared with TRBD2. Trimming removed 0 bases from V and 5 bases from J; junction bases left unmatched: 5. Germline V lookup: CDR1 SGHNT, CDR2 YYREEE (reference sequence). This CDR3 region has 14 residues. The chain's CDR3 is CASSLGLAGDEQYF. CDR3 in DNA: TGTGCCAGCAGCTTGGGACTAGCCGGCGACGAGCAGTACTTC.

The CDR3 DNA is TGTGCCAGCAGCTCCCGCGGCACCGGGGAGCTGTTTTTT. The encoded protein is CASSSRGTGELFF. The V and J genes are TRBV14 and TRBJ2-2; D gene uncertain. Germline-derived CDR1 and CDR2 are SGHDN and FVKESK. V was shortened by 5 bases and J by 4 bases, with 8 bases between the two germline ends. The CDR3 consists of 13 residues.

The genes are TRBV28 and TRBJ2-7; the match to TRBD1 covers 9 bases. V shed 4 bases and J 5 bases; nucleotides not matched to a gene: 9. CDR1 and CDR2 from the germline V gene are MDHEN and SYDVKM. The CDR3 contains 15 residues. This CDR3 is CASSSKGTGYHEQYF. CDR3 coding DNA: TGTGCCAGCAGTTCCAAGGGGACAGGGTACCACGAGCAGTACTTC.

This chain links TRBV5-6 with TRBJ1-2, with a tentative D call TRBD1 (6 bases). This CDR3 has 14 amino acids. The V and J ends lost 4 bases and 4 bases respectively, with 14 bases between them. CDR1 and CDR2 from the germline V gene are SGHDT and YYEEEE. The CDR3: CASSNDRPSYGYTF. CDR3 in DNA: TGTGCCAGCAGCAACGACAGGCCATCCTATGGCTACACCTTC.

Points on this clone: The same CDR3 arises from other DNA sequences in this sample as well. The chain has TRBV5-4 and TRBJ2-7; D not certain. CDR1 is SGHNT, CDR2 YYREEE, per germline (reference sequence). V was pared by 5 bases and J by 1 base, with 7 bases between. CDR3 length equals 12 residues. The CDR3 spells CASSGSSYEQYF. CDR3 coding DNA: TGTGCCAGCAGTGGCAGTTCCTACGAGCAGTACTTC.

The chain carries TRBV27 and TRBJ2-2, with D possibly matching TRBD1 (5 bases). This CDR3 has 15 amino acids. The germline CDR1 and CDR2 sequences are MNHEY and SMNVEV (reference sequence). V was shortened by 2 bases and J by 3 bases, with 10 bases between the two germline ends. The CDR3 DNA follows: TGTGCCAGCAGTTTACAGGGCGCGGACACCGGGGAGCTGTTTTTT. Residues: CASSLQGADTGELFF.

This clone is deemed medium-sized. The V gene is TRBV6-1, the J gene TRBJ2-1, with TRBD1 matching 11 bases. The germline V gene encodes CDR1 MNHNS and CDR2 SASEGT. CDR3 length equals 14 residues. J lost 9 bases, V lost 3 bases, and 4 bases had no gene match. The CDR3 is CASSDGQGAGEQFF. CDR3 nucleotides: TGTGCCAGCAGTGACGGACAGGGGGCTGGTGAGCAGTTCTTC.

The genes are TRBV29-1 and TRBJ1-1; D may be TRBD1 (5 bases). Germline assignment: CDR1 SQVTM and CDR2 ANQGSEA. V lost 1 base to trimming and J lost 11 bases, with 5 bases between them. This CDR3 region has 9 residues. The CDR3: CSVEGGAFF. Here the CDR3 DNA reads TGCAGCGTTGAAGGGGGCGCTTTCTTT.

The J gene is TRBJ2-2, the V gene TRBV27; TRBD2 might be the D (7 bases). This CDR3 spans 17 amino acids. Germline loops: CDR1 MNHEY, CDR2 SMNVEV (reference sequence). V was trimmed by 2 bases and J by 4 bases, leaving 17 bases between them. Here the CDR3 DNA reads TGTGCCAGCAGTTTAGGTTCTAGGGGGAGGGCCACCGGGGAGCTGTTTTTT. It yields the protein CASSLGSRGRATGELFF.

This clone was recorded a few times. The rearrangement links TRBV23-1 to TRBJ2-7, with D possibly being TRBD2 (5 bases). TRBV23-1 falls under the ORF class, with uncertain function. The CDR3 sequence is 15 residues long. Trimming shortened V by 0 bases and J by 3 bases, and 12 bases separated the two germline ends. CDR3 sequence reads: CASSQSRGIHYEQYF. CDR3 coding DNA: TGCGCCAGCAGTCAATCGCGAGGGATCCACTACGAGCAGTACTTC.

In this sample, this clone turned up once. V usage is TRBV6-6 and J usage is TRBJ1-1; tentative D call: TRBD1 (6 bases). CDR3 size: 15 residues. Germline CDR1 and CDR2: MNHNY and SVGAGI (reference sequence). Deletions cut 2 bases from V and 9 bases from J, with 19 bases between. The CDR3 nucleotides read TGTGCCAGCAGTTACCAGCAAGGGGGGGGAGGCCAAGCTTTCTTT. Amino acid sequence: CASSYQQGGGGQAFF.

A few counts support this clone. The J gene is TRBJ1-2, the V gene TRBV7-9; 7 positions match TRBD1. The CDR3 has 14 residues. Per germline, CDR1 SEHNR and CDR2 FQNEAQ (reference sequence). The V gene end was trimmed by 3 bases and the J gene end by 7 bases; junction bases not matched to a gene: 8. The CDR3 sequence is CASSLVRTGVGYTF. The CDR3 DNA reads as TGTGCCAGCAGCTTGGTGAGAACAGGGGTTGGCTACACCTTC.

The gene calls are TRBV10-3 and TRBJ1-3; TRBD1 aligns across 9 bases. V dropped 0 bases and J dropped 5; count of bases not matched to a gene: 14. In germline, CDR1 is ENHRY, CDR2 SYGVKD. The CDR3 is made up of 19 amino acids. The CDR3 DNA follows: TGTGCCATCAGTGAGTCGATCGCTAGGACAGGGGATAAGCGAAACACCATATATTTT. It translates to CAISESIARTGDKRNTIYF.

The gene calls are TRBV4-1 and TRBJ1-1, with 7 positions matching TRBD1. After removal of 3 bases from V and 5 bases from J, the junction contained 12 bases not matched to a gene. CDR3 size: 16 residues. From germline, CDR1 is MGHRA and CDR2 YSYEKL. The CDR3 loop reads CASSQAWTGGETEAFF. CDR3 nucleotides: TGCGCCAGCAGCCAGGCCTGGACAGGCGGGGAGACTGAAGCTTTCTTT.

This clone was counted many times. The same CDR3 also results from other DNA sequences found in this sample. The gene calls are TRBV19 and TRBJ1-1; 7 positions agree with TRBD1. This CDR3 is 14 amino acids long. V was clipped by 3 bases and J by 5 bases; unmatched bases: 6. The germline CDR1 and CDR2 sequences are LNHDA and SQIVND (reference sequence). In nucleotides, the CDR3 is TGTGCCAGTAGTATCATTGACAGGGATACTGAAGCTTTCTTT. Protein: CASSIIDRDTEAFF.